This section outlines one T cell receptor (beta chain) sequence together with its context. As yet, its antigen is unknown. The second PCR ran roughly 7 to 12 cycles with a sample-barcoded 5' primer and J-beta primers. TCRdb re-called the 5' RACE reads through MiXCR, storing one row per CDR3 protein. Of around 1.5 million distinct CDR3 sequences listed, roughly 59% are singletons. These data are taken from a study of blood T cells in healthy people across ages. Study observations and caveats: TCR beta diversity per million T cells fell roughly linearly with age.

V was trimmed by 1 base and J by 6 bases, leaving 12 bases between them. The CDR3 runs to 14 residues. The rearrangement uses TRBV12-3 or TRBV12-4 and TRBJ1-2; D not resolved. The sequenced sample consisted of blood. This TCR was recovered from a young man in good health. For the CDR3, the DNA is TGTGCCAGCAGTTTAGGGAGCTTTGGGGATGGCTACACCTTC. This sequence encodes CASSLGSFGDGYTF.